The TCR beta chain described here comes from a study of shared T cell receptors in the human thymus. Germline values: CDR1 LNHNV, CDR2 YYDKDF (reference sequence). The CDR3 is 14 amino acids. The V end was cut by 0 bases, the J end by 4 bases, with 7 bases between. Clones were sequenced by immunoSEQ multiplex PCR, and TCRdb holds only the in-frame ones, with some missing. In the table there are approximately 490,000 clones, around three quarters of which are singletons. The same data also contributed to another study, on human thymus T cells. From that study: Related research found strongly overlapping thymic repertoires in unrelated individuals.

The clonotype originates from a boy under three years old with a congenital heart defect. Material: thymocytes. This chain joins TRBV15 and TRBJ2-4, with no clear D. The CDR3 sequence is CATSRDSSKNIQYF. The CDR3 DNA reads TGTGCCACCAGCAGAGACTCCTCGAAAAACATTCAGTACTTC.